One and the same sample provided the 25 T cell receptor beta chains below, sequenced in a study of cytomegalovirus exposure and HLA in healthy donors. With 60 Vbeta and 13 Jbeta primers, the PCR was carried out. Assay used: immunoSEQ multiplex PCR; TCRdb lists only in-frame clones, some missing. The sample holds some 150,000 clones. Specimen: PBMCs. The receptor source for this set is a woman aged 18 to 35 in good health and CMV-seropositive.

This chain connects TRBV2 to TRBJ1-1, with TRBD1 matching 11 bases. The length of the CDR3 is 13 residues. In germline, CDR1 is SNHLY, CDR2 FYNNEI. With V trimmed by 6 bases and J by 9 bases, 6 bases remained unmatched. CDR3 sequence (DNA): TGTGCCAGCAGCGGACAGGGGGCGAAGAAAGCTTTCTTT. It yields the protein CASSGQGAKKAFF.

CDR3 sequence reads: CASSSGQGSTDTQYF. DNA for the CDR3: TGTGCCAGCAGCTCAGGACAGGGATCAACAGATACGCAGTATTTT. The J gene is TRBJ2-3, the V gene TRBV13, with 8 positions matching TRBD1. Germline V gives CDR1 PRHDT, CDR2 FYEKMQ (reference sequence). Trimming took 4 bases from V and 3 from J; bases not matched to a gene: 6. This CDR3 spans 15 amino acids.

V and J are TRBV5-4 and TRBJ1-2, with a weak D call TRBD1 (5 bases). This CDR3 is built from 14 residues. Trimming shortened V by 2 bases and J by 4 bases, and 12 bases separated the two germline ends. Germline values: CDR1 SGHNT, CDR2 YYREEE (reference sequence). CDR3 sequence: CASSFGTGIYGYTF. In DNA, the CDR3 is TGTGCCAGCAGCTTCGGGACTGGGATCTATGGCTACACCTTC.

The chain is built from TRBV15 and TRBJ2-3; TRBD1 agrees at 10 bases. This CDR3 contains 15 residues. Germline V gene data show CDR1 as LNHNV and CDR2 as YYDKDF (reference sequence). Trimming removed 4 bases from V and 5 bases from J; junction bases left unmatched: 6. DNA for the CDR3: TGTGCCACCAGCACCCCGACAGGGGGCATAGATACGCAGTATTTT. Its translation is CATSTPTGGIDTQYF.

The chain couples TRBV4-1 to TRBJ1-1, with a weak D call TRBD1 (6 bases). Trimming shortened V by 0 bases and J by 7 bases, and 18 bases separated the two germline ends. The CDR3 extends over 16 amino acids. The germline V gene encodes CDR1 MGHRA and CDR2 YSYEKL. CDR3 nucleotide sequence: TGCGCCAGCAGCCAAGATAGGGGGGGCGGGTTAGGTGAAGCTTTCTTT. Translation gives CASSQDRGGGLGEAFF.

J is TRBJ1-2 and V is TRBV2; D gene unclear. V was cut by 2 bases and J by 8 bases, with 21 bases left in between. This CDR3 is built from 16 residues. Germline lookup yields CDR1 SNHLY and CDR2 FYNNEI. The CDR3 loop is CASSERPKYSLKGYTF. CDR3 DNA sequence: TGTGCCAGCAGTGAACGCCCCAAGTATTCGCTAAAGGGCTACACCTTC. Complete variable domain (other parts from reference TRBV2 and TRBJ1-2): EPEVTQTPSHQVTQMGQEVILRCVPISNHLYFYWYRQILGQKVEFLVSFYNNEISEKSEIFDDQFSVERPDGSNFTLKIRSTKLEDSAMYFCASSERPKYSLKGYTFGSGTRLTVV.

The J gene is TRBJ2-7, the V gene TRBV7-8, with TRBD2 matching 12 bases. This CDR3 has 16 residues. CDR1 and CDR2 (germline): SGHVS, FQNEAQ. V dropped 1 base and J dropped 2; count of bases not matched to a gene: 3. The CDR3 loop is CASSLGWTSGTYEQYF. CDR3 DNA: TGTGCCAGCAGCTTAGGATGGACTAGCGGGACCTACGAGCAGTACTTC.

V is TRBV6-5 and J is TRBJ1-2, with D maybe TRBD1 (5 bases). The germline V gene has CDR1 MNHEY and CDR2 SVGAGI. Trimming stripped 6 bases from V and 3 bases from J, with 11 bases between. This CDR3 has 13 residues. Here the CDR3 reads CASRLGRDYGYTF. CDR3 sequence (DNA): TGTGCCAGCAGATTGGGCAGGGACTATGGCTACACCTTC.

The rearrangement links TRBV14 to TRBJ2-5; D may be TRBD2 (6 bases). The CDR3 is 16 residues long. CDR1 is SGHDN, CDR2 FVKESK, per germline. Between the trimmed V and J ends, which lost 2 bases and 5 bases, there was a span of 18 bases. CDR3 in amino acids: CASSQMGARDRETQYF. In DNA, the CDR3 is TGTGCCAGCAGCCAAATGGGAGCGCGGGATCGGGAGACCCAGTACTTC.

This chain joins TRBV29-1 and TRBJ2-1, with TRBD2 matching 10 bases. Germline values: CDR1 SQVTM, CDR2 ANQGSEA. This CDR3 region has 14 residues. J gave up 8 bases and V 4 bases, and 8 bases lay outside the gene matches. CDR3 bases: TGCAGCGTTGTAGCTGGACTAGCGGCATATGAGCAGTTCTTC. Protein sequence: CSVVAGLAAYEQFF.

The chain employs TRBV2 and TRBJ1-5; D remains ambiguous. Trimming removed 5 bases from V and 1 base from J, with 12 bases in between. This CDR3 is built from 15 residues. CDR1 is SNHLY, CDR2 FYNNEI, per germline. The CDR3 loop reads CASSQTHGSNQPQHF. The DNA for the CDR3 is TGTGCCAGCAGTCAGACTCATGGAAGCAATCAGCCCCAGCATTTT.

The rearrangement joins TRBV7-9 to TRBJ2-3, with D unclear. Trimming left V 2 bases short and J 6 bases short, with 9 bases between. This CDR3 contains 13 residues. Germline loops: CDR1 SEHNR, CDR2 FQNEAQ (reference sequence). In nucleotides, the CDR3 is TGTGCCAGCAGCTTAAGCGCGAGGGATACGCAGTATTTT. This codes for CASSLSARDTQYF.

The chain employs TRBV7-9 and TRBJ2-1, with D hard to call. The CDR3 extends over 12 amino acids. Between the trimmed V and J ends, which lost 1 base and 9 bases, there was a span of 7 bases. Germline assignment: CDR1 SEHNR and CDR2 FQNEAQ (reference sequence). The CDR3 DNA reads as TGTGCCAGCAGCTTAGGTACAACTGAGCAGTTCTTC. Its translation: CASSLGTTEQFF.

This chain uses TRBV4-2 with TRBJ2-7; D is perhaps TRBD1 (6 bases). This CDR3 has 14 residues. Trimming left V 1 base short and J 6 bases short, with 13 bases between. CDR1 is LGHNA and CDR2 is YNFKEQ in the germline V gene. This CDR3 reads CASSQVGGTGEQYF. The CDR3 region has the DNA TGTGCCAGCAGCCAAGTTGGGGGCACCGGCGAGCAGTACTTC.

This chain joins TRBV6-6 and TRBJ1-5; D not certain. The CDR3 has 15 amino acids. The germline CDR1 and CDR2 sequences are MNHNY and SVGAGI (reference sequence). V shed 3 bases and J shed 6 bases, with 15 bases lying between them. CDR3 protein: CASSYEVPSLQPQHF. CDR3 DNA sequence: TGTGCCAGCAGTTATGAGGTGCCCAGCCTTCAGCCCCAGCATTTT.

The chain uses TRBV29-1 and TRBJ2-4, with TRBD2 identical over 7 bases. Germline V gene sequence: CDR1 SQVTM, CDR2 ANQGSEA. The CDR3 contains 10 residues. J lost 16 bases, V lost 7 bases, and 10 bases had no gene match. The CDR3 loop reads CSEDELATYF. CDR3 coding DNA: TGCAGCGAAGATGAACTAGCGACCTACTTC.

Here the CDR3 reads CASSSGTSGPSSYNEQFF. The CDR3 bases are TGTGCCAGCAGCTCCGGGACTAGCGGCCCTAGCTCCTACAATGAGCAGTTCTTC. The gene calls are TRBV7-9 and TRBJ2-1; 11 bases match TRBD2. Germline assignment: CDR1 SEHNR and CDR2 FQNEAQ (reference sequence). The CDR3 length is 18 residues. V gave up 4 bases and J gave up 0 bases; unmatched junction bases: 8.

The chain carries TRBV9 and TRBJ1-2; 10 nucleotides match TRBD1. The CDR3 is 13 amino acids. In germline, CDR1 is SGDLS, CDR2 YYNGEE. V was pared by 3 bases and J by 6 bases, with 2 bases of the junction left unmatched. In nucleotides, the CDR3 is TGTGCCAGCAGCGGGGGACAGGGGCATGGCTACACCTTC. It codes for CASSGGQGHGYTF.

This chain uses TRBV2 with TRBJ2-3, with 9 bases that match TRBD2. V was pared by 6 bases and J by 5 bases, with 12 bases of the junction left unmatched. Germline V gives CDR1 SNHLY, CDR2 FYNNEI. The CDR3 length is 16 residues. The CDR3 DNA sequence: TGTGCCAGCAGATCCGGGACTAGCCAGAGGGGAGATACGCAGTATTTT. Translated: CASRSGTSQRGDTQYF.

This chain joins TRBV7-2 and TRBJ1-2; D is uncertain. Trimming stripped 2 bases from V and 8 bases from J, with 9 bases between. This CDR3 has 12 residues. CDR1 is SGHTA, CDR2 FQGNSA, per germline. CDR3 in DNA: TGTGCCAGCAGCTTATCAGGCGCGGGCTACACCTTC. It yields the protein CASSLSGAGYTF.

The chain links TRBV11-2 to TRBJ2-1, with 7 bases fitting TRBD2. Germline CDR1 reads SGHAT; CDR2 reads FQNNGV. After removal of 3 bases from V and 0 bases from J, the junction contained 5 bases not matched to a gene. CDR3 length: 16 amino acids. CDR3 nucleotides: TGTGCCAGCAGCTTTGGGGGGAGGGCCTCCTACAATGAGCAGTTCTTC. This gives the protein CASSFGGRASYNEQFF.

V is TRBV10-3 and J is TRBJ2-1; TRBD1 might be the D (6 bases). Trimming removed 8 bases from V and 6 bases from J, with 14 bases in between. The CDR3 consists of 13 residues. From germline, CDR1 is ENHRY and CDR2 SYGVKD. The CDR3 nucleotides read TGTGCCATCGCTGGGGGCCTTACCAATGAGCAGTTCTTC. As protein: CAIAGGLTNEQFF.

V usage is TRBV9 and J usage is TRBJ1-2, with 9 bases fitting TRBD1. CDR3 length: 14 amino acids. The germline gives CDR1 SGDLS, CDR2 YYNGEE. The V segment lost 4 bases and the J segment 4 bases; nucleotides outside the gene matches: 5. CDR3 amino acids: CASSPGTGPYGYTF. CDR3 DNA: TGTGCCAGCAGCCCCGGGACAGGGCCCTATGGCTACACCTTC.

V and J are TRBV11-3 and TRBJ2-5; D is possibly TRBD2 (5 bases). The V gene lost 0 bases and the J gene lost 5 bases, with 22 bases spanning the gap. CDR3 size: 18 residues. Germline V gives CDR1 SGHNT, CDR2 YENEEA. The CDR3 nucleotides are TGTGCCAGCAGCTTAGATAACTCGGAGGCCTCCAGATGGGAGACCCAGTACTTC. Amino acid sequence: CASSLDNSEASRWETQYF.

The chain is built from TRBV19 and TRBJ2-3; 10 bases match TRBD2. The CDR3 spans 16 residues. Germline V gives CDR1 LNHDA, CDR2 SQIVND (reference sequence). V shed 1 base and J 8 bases; nucleotides not matched to a gene: 9. The CDR3 reads CASSIGTSGAWGTQYF. The CDR3 coding sequence is TGTGCCAGTAGTATAGGAACTAGCGGGGCCTGGGGTACGCAGTATTTT. Variable domain in full (rest from reference TRBV19 and TRBJ2-3): DGGITQSPKYLFRKEGQNVTLSCEQNLNHDAMYWYRQDPGQGLRLIYYSQIVNDFQKGDIAEGYSVSREKKESFPLTVTSAQKNPTAFYLCASSIGTSGAWGTQYFGPGTRLTVL.